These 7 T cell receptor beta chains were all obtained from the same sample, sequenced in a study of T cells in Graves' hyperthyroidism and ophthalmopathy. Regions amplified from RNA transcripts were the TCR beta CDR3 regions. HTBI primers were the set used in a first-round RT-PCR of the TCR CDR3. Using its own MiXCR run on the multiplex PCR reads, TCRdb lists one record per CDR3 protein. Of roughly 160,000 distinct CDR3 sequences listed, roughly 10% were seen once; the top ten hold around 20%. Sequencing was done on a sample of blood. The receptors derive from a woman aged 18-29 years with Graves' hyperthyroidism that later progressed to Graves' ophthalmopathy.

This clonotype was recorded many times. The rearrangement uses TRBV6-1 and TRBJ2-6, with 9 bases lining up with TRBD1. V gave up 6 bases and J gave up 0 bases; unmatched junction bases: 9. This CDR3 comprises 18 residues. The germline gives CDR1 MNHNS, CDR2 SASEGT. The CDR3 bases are TGTGCCAGCAGGAGACTCCGGGACAGGGTCTCTGGGGCCAACGTCCTGACTTTC. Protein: CASRRLRDRVSGANVLTF.

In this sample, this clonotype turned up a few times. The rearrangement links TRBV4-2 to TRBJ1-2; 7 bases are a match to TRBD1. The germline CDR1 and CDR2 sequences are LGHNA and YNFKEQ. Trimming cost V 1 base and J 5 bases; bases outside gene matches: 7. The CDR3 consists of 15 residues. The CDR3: CASSQAAGGWYGYTF. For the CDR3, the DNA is TGTGCCAGCAGCCAAGCCGCAGGGGGGTGGTATGGCTACACCTTC.

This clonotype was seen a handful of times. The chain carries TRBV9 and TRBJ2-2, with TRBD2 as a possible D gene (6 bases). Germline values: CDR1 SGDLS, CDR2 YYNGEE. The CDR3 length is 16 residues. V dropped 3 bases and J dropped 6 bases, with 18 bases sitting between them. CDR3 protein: CASSAPGGGMSGELFF. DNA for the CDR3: TGTGCCAGCAGCGCACCCGGTGGAGGGATGTCCGGGGAGCTGTTTTTT.

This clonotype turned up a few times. CDR3 coding DNA: TGTGCCATCAGTGACAGGGGGTTACATGGCTACACCTTC. It translates to CAISDRGLHGYTF. The rearrangement joins TRBV10-3 to TRBJ1-2; 7 bases are a match to TRBD1. With 3 bases clipped from V and 6 bases from J, the junction kept 4 bases outside the gene matches. CDR3 length equals 13 residues. CDR1 is ENHRY, CDR2 SYGVKD, per germline.

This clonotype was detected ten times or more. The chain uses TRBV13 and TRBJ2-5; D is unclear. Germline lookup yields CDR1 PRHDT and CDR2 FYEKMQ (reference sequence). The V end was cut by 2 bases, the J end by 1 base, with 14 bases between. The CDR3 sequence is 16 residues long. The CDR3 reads CASSLRGRLAQETQYF. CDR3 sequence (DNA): TGTGCCAGCAGCTTAAGAGGCCGATTAGCCCAAGAGACCCAGTACTTC.

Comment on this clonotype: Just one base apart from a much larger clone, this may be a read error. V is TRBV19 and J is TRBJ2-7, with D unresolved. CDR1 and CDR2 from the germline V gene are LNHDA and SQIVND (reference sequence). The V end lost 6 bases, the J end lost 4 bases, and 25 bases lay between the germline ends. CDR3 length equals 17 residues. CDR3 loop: CASSPIPLPTTRYEQYF. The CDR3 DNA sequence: TGTGCCAGTAGCCCCATCCCGCTACCTACGACCCGTTACGAGCAGTACTTC.

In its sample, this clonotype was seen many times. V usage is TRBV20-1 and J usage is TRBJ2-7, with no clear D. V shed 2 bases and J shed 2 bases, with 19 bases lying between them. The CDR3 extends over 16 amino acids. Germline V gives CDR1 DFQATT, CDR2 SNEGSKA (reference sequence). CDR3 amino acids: CSARSPLTRIAYEQYF. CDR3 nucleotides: TGCAGTGCTAGATCCCCGCTGACCCGTATTGCCTACGAGCAGTACTTC.